The clone carrying this T cell receptor beta chain turned up a few times. Its specificity is unknown. V was shortened by 3 bases and J by 1 base, with 9 bases between the two germline ends. The CDR3 length is 14 residues. Germline CDR1 MNHEY, CDR2 SVGAGI. The data belong to a study of OX40 agonist ivuxolimab in advanced cancers. In the study overall: While on treatment, patients had intravenous ivuxolimab at 0.01 to 10 mg/kg every 2 weeks. Study-wide results and caveats: Also present in some nonresponders was a low level of normalized T-cell clonal expansion.

Method: immunoSEQ multiplex PCR; TCRdb's copy keeps in-frame clones and lacks some. The table has over 13,000 clones, roughly 65% seen once. This receptor was identified in an adult with an advanced solid tumor such as melanoma, head and neck, liver or kidney cancer. This specimen consisted of CD4+ or CD8+ T cells sorted from blood, obtained in a trial of the OX40 agonist ivuxolimab. This sequence joins TRBV6-5 and TRBJ1-1; D unresolved. The CDR3 DNA reads TGTGCCAGCAGTTATCGGACGGAGAACACTGAAGCTTTCTTT. The encoded protein is CASSYRTENTEAFF.